The 20 T cell receptor beta chains below come from one sample, sequenced in a study of shared T cell receptors in the human thymus. Assay: immunoSEQ multiplex PCR; the TCRdb copy retains only in-frame clones and omits some. The sample shows a few hundred thousand clones, 95% of them seen only once. Sequenced material: thymocytes. These receptors were taken from a human donor.

V and J are TRBV10-3 and TRBJ2-7, with TRBD2 as a possible D gene (6 bases). This CDR3 comprises 14 residues. The germline CDR1 and CDR2 sequences are ENHRY and SYGVKD. Trimming removed 8 bases from V and 3 bases from J, with 17 bases in between. CDR3 DNA sequence: TGTGCCATCCGGGTGGGGGGTGGAAACTACGAGCAGTACTTC. As protein: CAIRVGGGNYEQYF.

The chain recombines TRBV27 with TRBJ2-3; D is uncertain. Per the germline V gene, CDR1 is MNHEY and CDR2 is SMNVEV (reference sequence). This CDR3 has 13 amino acids. Trimming took 2 bases from V and 2 from J, leaving 5 bases between them. The CDR3 here is CASSLADTDTQYF. Written as DNA, the CDR3 is TGTGCCAGCAGTTTAGCCGACACAGATACGCAGTATTTT.

The chain combines TRBV27 with TRBJ1-3, with a tentative D call TRBD1 (5 bases). Trimming took off 6 bases at V and 0 bases at J, with 12 bases between the two ends. There are 15 residues in the CDR3. Germline lookup yields CDR1 MNHEY and CDR2 SMNVEV (reference sequence). Here the CDR3 DNA reads TGTGCCAGCAGCCGCCGCGGGGCCTCTGGAAACACCATATATTTT. Protein: CASSRRGASGNTIYF.

The count of this clone is one. The chain employs TRBV7-9 and TRBJ2-3; D is unclear. Germline CDR1 and CDR2: SEHNR and FQNEAQ (reference sequence). This CDR3 has 14 amino acids. V lost 1 base to trimming and J lost 2 bases, with 7 bases between them. CDR3 loop: CASSLVKSTDTQYF. The CDR3 DNA sequence: TGTGCCAGCAGCTTAGTTAAGTCCACAGATACGCAGTATTTT. The full variable domain, its missing parts supplied by reference TRBV7-9 and TRBJ2-3, is DTGVSQNPRHKITKRGQNVTFRCDPISEHNRLYWYRQTLGQGPEFLTYFQNEAQLEKSRLLSDRFSAERPKGSFSTLEIQRTEQGDSAMYLCASSLVKSTDTQYFGPGTRLTVL.

The rearrangement uses TRBV7-9 and TRBJ2-7, with 7 bases aligning to TRBD2. Unmatched junction bases numbered 13, after V lost 5 bases and J lost 0 bases. The CDR3 is made up of 17 amino acids. Germline loops: CDR1 SEHNR, CDR2 FQNEAQ (reference sequence). The CDR3 DNA sequence: TGTGCCAGCAGCGATGCGAGCGGGAATTTAAGCTCCTACGAGCAGTACTTC. It translates to CASSDASGNLSSYEQYF.

V gene TRBV5-4 combines with J gene TRBJ2-3; D may be TRBD1 (6 bases). Deletions cut 3 bases from V and 1 base from J, with 15 bases between. CDR1 and CDR2 (germline): SGHNT, YYREEE (reference sequence). The CDR3 length is 16 residues. The CDR3 DNA follows: TGTGCCAGCAGCTCACCCGGCAGGGGCCGCACAGATACGCAGTATTTT. It codes for CASSSPGRGRTDTQYF. Supplemented by reference TRBV5-4 and TRBJ2-3, the full variable domain reads ETGVTQSPTHLIKTRGQQVTLRCSSQSGHNTVSWYQQALGQGPQFIFQYYREEENGRGNFPPRFSGLQFPNYSSELNVNALELDDSALYLCASSSPGRGRTDTQYFGPGTRLTVL.

This clone was recorded once. The rearrangement uses TRBV4-3 and TRBJ2-5; TRBD2 aligns across 7 bases. Germline CDR1 LGHNA, CDR2 YSLEER. The CDR3 loop spans 17 amino acids. The ends lost 3 bases at V and 6 bases at J; junction bases unmatched: 16. The CDR3 region is CASSHHPPGGWRKTQYF. The DNA of the CDR3 is TGCGCCAGCAGCCACCATCCTCCGGGGGGATGGAGAAAGACCCAGTACTTC.

The chain is built from TRBV5-6 and TRBJ2-5; TRBD1 matches at 9 bases. This CDR3 contains 16 residues. V lost 4 bases to trimming and J lost 4 bases; unmatched junction nucleotides: 11. The germline V gene encodes CDR1 SGHDT and CDR2 YYEEEE. The CDR3 region is CASSMRDREIRETQYF. The CDR3 nucleotides read TGTGCCAGCAGCATGCGGGACAGGGAGATTCGAGAGACCCAGTACTTC.

The chain joins TRBV14 to TRBJ2-5; 13 nucleotides line up with TRBD2. There are 16 residues in the CDR3. Unmatched junction bases numbered 2, after V lost 1 base and J lost 3 bases. Looked up from germline, CDR1 is SGHDN and CDR2 is FVKESK. CDR3 coding DNA: TGTGCCAGCAGCCAAGGTGGGACTAGCGGGAAAGAGACCCAGTACTTC. Translated, it gives CASSQGGTSGKETQYF.

The chain uses TRBV14 and TRBJ1-1; D perhaps matches TRBD1 (5 bases). With 0 bases removed from V and 3 bases from J, the gap between germline ends came to 17 bases. Germline V lookup: CDR1 SGHDN, CDR2 FVKESK. CDR3 size: 17 residues. CDR3 region: CASSQEGGEQVDTEAFF. In DNA, the CDR3 is TGTGCCAGCAGCCAAGAAGGAGGGGAGCAGGTAGACACTGAAGCTTTCTTT.

In its sample, this clone was seen once. The rearrangement joins TRBV27 to TRBJ1-1; the match to TRBD1 covers 9 bases. V shed 3 bases, J shed 0 bases, and the junction held 8 bases outside the gene matches. The CDR3 covers 17 residues. Germline-derived CDR1 and CDR2 are MNHEY and SMNVEV (reference sequence). CDR3 protein: CASSLDRGSPMNTEAFF. Here the CDR3 DNA reads TGTGCCAGCAGTTTGGACAGGGGTTCCCCCATGAACACTGAAGCTTTCTTT.

V gene TRBV5-6 combines with J gene TRBJ2-2, with D possibly being TRBD2 (5 bases). The length of the CDR3 is 18 residues. The V gene's germline CDR1 is SGHDT and CDR2 YYEEEE. With 1 base removed from V and 2 bases from J, the gap between germline ends came to 18 bases. This chain's CDR3 is CASSLSIPVEENTGELFF. The DNA for the CDR3 is TGTGCCAGCAGCTTGTCAATCCCGGTGGAGGAAAACACCGGGGAGCTGTTTTTT. Combining the CDR3 with reference TRBV5-6 and TRBJ2-2 gives the whole variable domain DAGVTQSPTHLIKTRGQQVTLRCSPKSGHDTVSWYQQALGQGPQFIFQYYEEEERQRGNFPDRFSGHQFPNYSSELNVNALLLGDSALYLCASSLSIPVEENTGELFFGEGSRLTVL.

The gene calls are TRBV4-1 and TRBJ2-3; 12 bases match TRBD1. V lost 2 bases and J lost 3; bases outside the gene matches: 3. Germline CDR1 and CDR2: MGHRA and YSYEKL. The CDR3 length is 16 residues. The CDR3 sequence: CASSQPGQGATDTQYF. The DNA for the CDR3 is TGCGCCAGCAGCCAACCGGGACAGGGGGCAACAGATACGCAGTATTTT.

The chain employs TRBV27 and TRBJ2-1, with TRBD2 identical over 8 bases. Germline-derived CDR1 and CDR2 are MNHEY and SMNVEV (reference sequence). After removal of 0 bases from V and 0 bases from J, the junction contained 4 bases not matched to a gene. The CDR3 is made up of 17 amino acids. This CDR3 is CASSLSGSGNSYNEQFF. For the CDR3, the DNA is TGTGCCAGCAGTTTATCCGGTAGCGGGAACTCCTACAATGAGCAGTTCTTC.

In this sample, this clone turned up once. The CDR3, as DNA: TGTGCCAGCAGCTCACCGGCGGGGCCCCGGACCCTCAACACTGAAGCTTTCTTT. Its translation: CASSSPAGPRTLNTEAFF. The chain has TRBV7-9 and TRBJ1-1; TRBD1 is a possible D gene (5 bases). V lost 4 bases to trimming and J lost 2 bases, with 23 bases between them. The CDR3 is 18 amino acids. CDR1 SEHNR and CDR2 FQNEAQ come from the germline V gene (reference sequence).

This chain uses TRBV11-2 with TRBJ1-2, with a weak D call TRBD1 (6 bases). The V end was cut by 2 bases, the J end by 4 bases, with 20 bases between. Germline loops: CDR1 SGHAT, CDR2 FQNNGV. The CDR3 contains 17 residues. The CDR3: CASSLIPSGASSYGYTF. The CDR3 nucleotides are TGTGCCAGCAGCTTAATCCCCTCAGGGGCATCGTCCTATGGCTACACCTTC. Supplemented by reference TRBV11-2 and TRBJ1-2, the full variable domain reads EAGVAQSPRYKIIEKRQSVAFWCNPISGHATLYWYQQILGQGPKLLIQFQNNGVVDDSQLPKDRFSAERLKGVDSTLKIQPAKLEDSAVYLCASSLIPSGASSYGYTFGSGTRLTVV.

The chain carries TRBV10-1 and TRBJ2-7; 10 bases agree with TRBD2. Trimming cost V 9 bases and J 1 base; bases outside gene matches: 12. Germline assignment: CDR1 WNHNN and CDR2 SYGVQD (reference sequence). The CDR3 is 16 residues long. The CDR3, as DNA: TGCGCCAGGAAAGGGCTTCCGGGACTAGCGTCCTACGAGCAGTACTTC. Amino acid sequence: CARKGLPGLASYEQYF.

The CDR3 DNA sequence: TGTGCCAGCAGTTACCGGGACGCCACAGATACGCAGTATTTT. It codes for CASSYRDATDTQYF. The V gene is TRBV27, the J gene TRBJ2-3; D is tentatively TRBD1 or TRBD2 (5 bases each). CDR3 length equals 14 residues. From germline, CDR1 is MNHEY and CDR2 SMNVEV (reference sequence). V lost 4 bases to trimming and J lost 2 bases, with 10 bases between them.

The chain couples TRBV5-6 to TRBJ1-5; 7 nucleotides agree with TRBD1. The junction had 6 bases not matched to a gene; V was cut back by 9 bases and J by 9 bases. The CDR3 runs 11 residues. Germline V gene data show CDR1 as SGHDT and CDR2 as YYEEEE. CDR3 DNA: TGTGCCACCGCAGGGGGACTGCCCCAGCATTTT. The encoded protein is CATAGGLPQHF. Full variable domain (rest looked up from reference TRBV5-6 and TRBJ1-5): DAGVTQSPTHLIKTRGQQVTLRCSPKSGHDTVSWYQQALGQGPQFIFQYYEEEERQRGNFPDRFSGHQFPNYSSELNVNALLLGDSALYLCATAGGLPQHFGDGTRLSIL.

CDR3 sequence (DNA): TGCAGCGTCGGGGGACTAGGCCCCGGGGAGCTGTTTTTT. This encodes CSVGGLGPGELFF. This chain joins TRBV29-1 and TRBJ2-2, with 8 bases matching TRBD2. The CDR3 is made up of 13 amino acids. Germline V CDR1 and CDR2: SQVTM, ANQGSEA. The trim removed 6 bases at V and 6 bases at J, leaving 6 bases unmatched.